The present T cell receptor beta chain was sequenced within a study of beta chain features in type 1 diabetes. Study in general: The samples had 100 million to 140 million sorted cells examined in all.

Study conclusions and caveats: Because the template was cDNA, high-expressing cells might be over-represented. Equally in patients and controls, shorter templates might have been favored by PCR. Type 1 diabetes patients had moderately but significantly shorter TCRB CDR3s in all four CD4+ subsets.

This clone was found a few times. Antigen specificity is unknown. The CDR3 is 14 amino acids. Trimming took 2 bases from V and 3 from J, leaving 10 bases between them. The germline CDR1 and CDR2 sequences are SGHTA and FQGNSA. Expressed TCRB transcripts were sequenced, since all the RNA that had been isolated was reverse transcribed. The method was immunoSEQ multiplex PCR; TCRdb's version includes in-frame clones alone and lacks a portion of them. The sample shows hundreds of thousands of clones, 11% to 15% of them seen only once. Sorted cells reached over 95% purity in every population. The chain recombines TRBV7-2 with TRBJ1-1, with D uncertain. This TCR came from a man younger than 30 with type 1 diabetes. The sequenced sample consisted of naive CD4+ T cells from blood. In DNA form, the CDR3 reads TGTGCCAGCAGCTTAAATCCACGGGACACTGAAGCTTTCTTT. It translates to CASSLNPRDTEAFF.